A selection of T cell receptor beta chains follows, all from one sample in a study of shared clonotypes between healthy human individuals. Sequenced by immunoSEQ multiplex PCR; TCRdb stores in-frame clones only, minus some. The repertoire holds 2 million or so clones, with about 95% as singletons. Sequencing was done on a sample of naive CD8+ T cells sorted from blood. The receptors were gathered from a man younger than 35 in good health. CDR3s include the opening cysteine and the closing phenylalanine or tryptophan. D genes are given only for firm matches. Not every row has a clone size; where given, it reads once, few, many or a size class.

D gene	J gene	V gene	clone size	CDR3 DNA	CDR3 protein
-	TRBJ2-1	TRBV10-3	-	TGTGCCATCAGTGAAGGGGGGCGGGAGCAGTTCTTC	CAISEGGREQFF
TRBD1	TRBJ1-1	TRBV5-6	-	TGTGCCAGCAACTCAGACAGGGACACTGAAGCTTTCTTT	CASNSDRDTEAFF
-	TRBJ2-7	TRBV2	-	TGTGCCAGCAGCGAGGGGGTCGCCTACGAGCAGTACTTC	CASSEGVAYEQYF
TRBD1	TRBJ1-1	TRBV9	-	TGTGCCAGCAGCGTTACTAGACAGGGTCCCACTGAAGCTTTCTTT	CASSVTRQGPTEAFF
-	TRBJ1-5	TRBV15	once	TGTGCCACCAGCAGAGATCTGGAGGGTATCCAGCCCCAGCATTTT	CATSRDLEGIQPQHF
-	TRBJ1-1	TRBV6-5	-	TGTGCCACACGGGGCATAGGACAGGAAGCTTTCTTT	CATRGIGQEAFF
-	TRBJ2-7	TRBV19	-	TGTGCCAGTAGTATGCGAGGGAGTATTTACGAGCAGTACTTC	CASSMRGSIYEQYF
-	TRBJ1-4	TRBV27	-	TGTGCCAGCAGTTACCCTGGGGCAGAACTGTTTTTT	CASSYPGAELFF
-	TRBJ1-1	TRBV4-3	-	TGCGCCAGCAGCCCGCGAAGACAGTTGAACACTGAAGCTTTCTTT	CASSPRRQLNTEAFF
-	TRBJ1-3	TRBV10-2	-	TGCGCCAGCAGTGAGAGCGGGACAAGCTCTGGAAACACCATATATTTT	CASSESGTSSGNTIYF
TRBD1	TRBJ2-1	TRBV5-6	-	TGTGCCAGCAGCTTGTCTGGACAGGGCTACAATGAGCAGTTCTTC	CASSLSGQGYNEQFF
-	TRBJ1-4	TRBV14	-	TGTGCCAGCAGCCAAGGGCCAGGGCTTCTCGCTAATGAAAAACTGTTTTTT	CASSQGPGLLANEKLFF
-	TRBJ2-3	TRBV28	-	TGTGCCAGCAGTAATCCCCGGGGCACAGATACGCAGTATTTT	CASSNPRGTDTQYF
-	TRBJ1-2	TRBV4-1	-	TGCGCCAGCAGCCAAGAGGAATATGGCTACACCTTC	CASSQEEYGYTF
-	TRBJ1-2	TRBV5-4	-	TGTGCCAGCAGTTGGGACTATGGCTACACCTTC	CASSWDYGYTF
-	TRBJ2-7	TRBV5-1	-	TGCGCCAGCAGCTTGCCAGGATACGAGCAGTACTTC	CASSLPGYEQYF
-	TRBJ2-7	TRBV9	-	TGTGCCAGCAGCGGGCGGATCAGCTCCTACGAGCAGTACTTC	CASSGRISSYEQYF
-	TRBJ1-2	TRBV2	-	TGTGCCAGCAGTGCCGACTCAGTGGATCCTGGCTACACCTTC	CASSADSVDPGYTF
-	TRBJ1-5	TRBV30	-	TGTGCCTGGAGTGTTGGTACGCGCAATCAGCCCCAGCATTTT	CAWSVGTRNQPQHF
TRBD1	TRBJ2-1	TRBV6-5	-	TGTGCCAGCAGTTACTGGCAGGGGGCCTCCTACAATGAGCAGTTCTTC	CASSYWQGASYNEQFF
TRBD2	TRBJ2-5	TRBV11-2	-	TGTGCCAGCAGCTTAGAAATTAGCGGGAGAGAGACCCAGTACTTC	CASSLEISGRETQYF
-	TRBJ2-6	TRBV4-3	-	TGCGCCAGCAGCCAAGATAGGTCGGCTACTGGGGCCAACGTCCTGACTTTC	CASSQDRSATGANVLTF
TRBD2	TRBJ2-1	TRBV28	-	TGTGCCAGCAGTTTATCGGGGGGCAGCGGGGGCCACAATGAGCAGTTCTTC	CASSLSGGSGGHNEQFF
-	TRBJ1-1	TRBV7-9	-	TGTGCCAGCAGCTTAGGCAGGGAGAGCGAAGCTTTCTTT	CASSLGRESEAFF
TRBD1	TRBJ2-1	TRBV2	-	TGTGCCAGCAGTGCTTCGTTACAGGGGGCGATAGACAATGAGCAGTTCTTC	CASSASLQGAIDNEQFF
-	TRBJ2-5	TRBV6-5	-	TGTGCCAGCAGTCGCCGACAGGAAGAGACCCAGTACTTC	CASSRRQEETQYF
-	TRBJ2-7	TRBV19	-	TGTGCCAGTAGCGTAACGTCCGGGACGAGCTCCTACGAGCAGTACTTC	CASSVTSGTSSYEQYF
TRBD1	TRBJ2-7	TRBV4-1	-	TGCGCCAGCAGCCAAGGGACAGGGAGCTCCTACGAGCAGTACTTC	CASSQGTGSSYEQYF
-	TRBJ1-2	TRBV6-5	-	TGTGCCAGCAGTTCCGGGACAAGGAACTATGGCTACACCTTC	CASSSGTRNYGYTF
-	TRBJ2-1	TRBV10-3	-	TGTGCCATCAGTCCGGGATTAGGTCACAATGAGCAGTTCTTC	CAISPGLGHNEQFF
-	TRBJ1-2	TRBV11-2	-	TGTGCCAGCAGCCCGGGACTTAACTATGGCTACACCTTC	CASSPGLNYGYTF
-	TRBJ1-5	TRBV19	-	TGTGCCAGTACGAGGCAGGGAGGCAATCAGCCCCAGCATTTT	CASTRQGGNQPQHF
-	TRBJ1-5	TRBV27	-	TGTGCCAGCAGTTTAGTGGGTTCCAATCAGCCCCAGCATTTT	CASSLVGSNQPQHF
-	TRBJ2-7	TRBV6-1	-	TGTGCCAGCAGTGAACACGACACAATGAGCTCCTACGAGCAGTACTTC	CASSEHDTMSSYEQYF
TRBD2	TRBJ2-2	TRBV6-5	-	TGTGCCAGCAGTTACGCGGCGGGAGCTGGGGAGCTGTTTTTT	CASSYAAGAGELFF
TRBD1	TRBJ1-3	TRBV4-1	-	TGCGCCAGCAGCCAAGAAAGACAGGGAATTGGAAACACCATATATTTT	CASSQERQGIGNTIYF
-	TRBJ1-1	TRBV7-9	-	TGTGCCAGCAGGCCCCGAGTCGGGAACACTGAAGCTTTCTTT	CASRPRVGNTEAFF
-	TRBJ1-1	TRBV5-6	once	TGTGCCAGCAGCTCAACGTGGGACACTGAAGCTTTCTTT	CASSSTWDTEAFF
-	TRBJ1-1	TRBV10-3	-	TGTGCCATCAGCACGGGAAAGATGAACACTGAAGCTTTCTTT	CAISTGKMNTEAFF
-	TRBJ2-1	TRBV28	-	TGTGCCACTACAGCGACCTACAATGAGCAGTTCTTC	CATTATYNEQFF
-	TRBJ2-1	TRBV27	-	TGTGCCAGCAGCGGACTAGCAGGGGGTTTTGGTGAGCAGTTCTTC	CASSGLAGGFGEQFF
-	TRBJ1-2	TRBV9	once	TGTGCCAGCAGCCTGTTCGGGGAGGGGGTTTATGGCTACACCTTC	CASSLFGEGVYGYTF
-	TRBJ2-1	TRBV7-2	-	TGTGCCAGCAGCTTAGAGCCGGGGGGCACCTACAATGAGCAGTTCTTC	CASSLEPGGTYNEQFF
-	TRBJ1-3	TRBV9	-	TGTGCCAGCAGTTTGGATGGGTCTGGAAACACCATATATTTT	CASSLDGSGNTIYF
-	TRBJ2-1	TRBV14	-	TGTGCCAGCAGCCATTTACCGGGACTGTCCTACAATGAGCAGTTCTTC	CASSHLPGLSYNEQFF
-	TRBJ2-1	TRBV4-1	-	TGCGCCAGCAGCCAAGAGACCCCGTATGAGCAGTTCTTC	CASSQETPYEQFF
-	TRBJ1-5	TRBV9	-	TGTGCCAGCAGCTCATCCAGGGGAGGCAATCAGCCCCAGCATTTT	CASSSSRGGNQPQHF
-	TRBJ2-1	TRBV2	-	TGTGCCAGCAGTGAAGATGTGAATGAGCAGTTCTTC	CASSEDVNEQFF
-	TRBJ2-5	TRBV5-3	-	TGTGCCAGAAGCTTGGTGGTAGACCAAGAGACCCAGTACTTC	CARSLVVDQETQYF
-	TRBJ2-5	TRBV9	once	TGTGCCAGCAGCGTAGAAGGGGGGTCACAAGAGACCCAGTACTTC	CASSVEGGSQETQYF
TRBD2	TRBJ2-7	TRBV5-1	-	TGCGCCAGCAGCCAGGGACTAGCGGGAGTAAACGAGCAGTACTTC	CASSQGLAGVNEQYF
-	TRBJ2-7	TRBV7-6	-	TGTGCCAGCAGCTTAGGGCCGGTCTCCTACGAGCAGTACTTC	CASSLGPVSYEQYF
-	TRBJ2-1	TRBV7-6	-	TGTGCCAGCAGCTTACATCCGGACTTCGGAAACAATGAGCAGTTCTTC	CASSLHPDFGNNEQFF